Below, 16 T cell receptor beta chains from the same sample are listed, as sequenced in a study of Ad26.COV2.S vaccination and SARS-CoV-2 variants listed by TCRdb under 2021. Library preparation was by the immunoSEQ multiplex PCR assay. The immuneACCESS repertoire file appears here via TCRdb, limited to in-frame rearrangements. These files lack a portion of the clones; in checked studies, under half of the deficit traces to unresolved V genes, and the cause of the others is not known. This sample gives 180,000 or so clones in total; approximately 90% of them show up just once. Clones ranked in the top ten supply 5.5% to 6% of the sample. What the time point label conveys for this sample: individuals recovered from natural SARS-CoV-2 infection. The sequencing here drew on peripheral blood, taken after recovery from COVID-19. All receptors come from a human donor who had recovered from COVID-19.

The CDR3 protein is CASTPLSDSYEQYF. The CDR3 DNA follows: TGTGCCAGCACCCCCTTATCGGACTCCTACGAGCAGTACTTC. The chain recombines TRBV28 with TRBJ2-7; unclear D gene. With 7 bases removed from V and 0 bases from J, the gap between germline ends came to 13 bases. Germline V gene lookup returns CDR1 MDHEN and CDR2 SYDVKM. This CDR3 comprises 14 residues.

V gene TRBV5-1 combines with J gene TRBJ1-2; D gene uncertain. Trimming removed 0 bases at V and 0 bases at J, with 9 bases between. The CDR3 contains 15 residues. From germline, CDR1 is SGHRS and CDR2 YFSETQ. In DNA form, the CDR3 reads TGCGCCAGCAGCTTGGAATACGGCTCTAACTATGGCTACACCTTC. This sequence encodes CASSLEYGSNYGYTF.

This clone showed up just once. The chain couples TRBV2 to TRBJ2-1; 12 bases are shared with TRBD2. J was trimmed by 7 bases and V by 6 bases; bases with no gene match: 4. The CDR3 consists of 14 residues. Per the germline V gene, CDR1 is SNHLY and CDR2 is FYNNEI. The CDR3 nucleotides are TGTGCCAGCAGCCTGACTAGCGGGGGAAATGAGCAGTTCTTC. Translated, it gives CASSLTSGGNEQFF.

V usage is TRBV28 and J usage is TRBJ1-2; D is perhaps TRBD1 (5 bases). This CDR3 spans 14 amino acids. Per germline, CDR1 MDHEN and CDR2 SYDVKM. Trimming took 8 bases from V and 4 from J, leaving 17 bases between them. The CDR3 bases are TGTGCCAGCCGCTGGTCCCTTGGGGGCTATGGCTACACCTTC. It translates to CASRWSLGGYGYTF.

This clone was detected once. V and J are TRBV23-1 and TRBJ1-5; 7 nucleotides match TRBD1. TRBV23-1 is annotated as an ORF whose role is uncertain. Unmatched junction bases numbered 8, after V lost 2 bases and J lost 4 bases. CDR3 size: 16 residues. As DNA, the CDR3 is TGCGCCAGCAGTCAACTCGCGACAGGGTGGAATCAGCCCCAGCATTTT. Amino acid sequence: CASSQLATGWNQPQHF.

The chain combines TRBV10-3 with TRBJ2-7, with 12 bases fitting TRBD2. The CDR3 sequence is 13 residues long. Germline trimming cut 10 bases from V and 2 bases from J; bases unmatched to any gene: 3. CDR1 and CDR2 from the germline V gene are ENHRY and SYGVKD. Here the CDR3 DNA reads TGTGCCAGCCTAGCGGGAGGGACCTACGAGCAGTACTTC. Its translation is CASLAGGTYEQYF.

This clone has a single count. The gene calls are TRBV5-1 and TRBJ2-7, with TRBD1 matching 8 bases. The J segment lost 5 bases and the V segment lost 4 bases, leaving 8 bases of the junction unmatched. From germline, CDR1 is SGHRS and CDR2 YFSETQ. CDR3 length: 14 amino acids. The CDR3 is CASSLWTGLDEQYF. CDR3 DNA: TGCGCCAGCAGCCTATGGACAGGGCTCGACGAGCAGTACTTC.

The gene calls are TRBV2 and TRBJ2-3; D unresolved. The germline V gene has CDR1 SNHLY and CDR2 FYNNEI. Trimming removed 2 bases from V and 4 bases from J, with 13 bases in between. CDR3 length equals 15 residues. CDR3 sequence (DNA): TGTGCCAGCAGTGAATCTGCCATCGGCGCAGATACGCAGTATTTT. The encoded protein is CASSESAIGADTQYF. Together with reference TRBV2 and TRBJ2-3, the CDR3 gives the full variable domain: EPEVTQTPSHQVTQMGQEVILRCVPISNHLYFYWYRQILGQKVEFLVSFYNNEISEKSEIFDDQFSVERPDGSNFTLKIRSTKLEDSAMYFCASSESAIGADTQYFGPGTRLTVL.

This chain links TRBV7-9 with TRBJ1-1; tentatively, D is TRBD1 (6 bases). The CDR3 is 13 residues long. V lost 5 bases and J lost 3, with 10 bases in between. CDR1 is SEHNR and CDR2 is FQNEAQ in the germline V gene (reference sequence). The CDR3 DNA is TGTGCCAGCAGCCCTGGGACACACACTGAAGCTTTCTTT. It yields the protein CASSPGTHTEAFF.

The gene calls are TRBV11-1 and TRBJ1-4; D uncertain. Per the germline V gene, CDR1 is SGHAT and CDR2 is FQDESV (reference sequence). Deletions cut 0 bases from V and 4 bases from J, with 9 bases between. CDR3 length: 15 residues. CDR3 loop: CASSLAPGRNEKLFF. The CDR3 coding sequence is TGTGCCAGCAGCTTAGCGCCAGGCCGTAATGAAAAACTGTTTTTT.

The CDR3 here is CASSFLDRAKSYEQYF. The CDR3, as DNA: TGTGCCAGCAGCTTCCTCGACAGGGCAAAATCCTACGAGCAGTACTTC. The chain links TRBV13 to TRBJ2-7; 7 bases are a match to TRBD1. The germline CDR1 and CDR2 sequences are PRHDT and FYEKMQ (reference sequence). The CDR3 is made up of 16 amino acids. The junction had 9 bases not matched to a gene; V was cut back by 3 bases and J by 1 base.

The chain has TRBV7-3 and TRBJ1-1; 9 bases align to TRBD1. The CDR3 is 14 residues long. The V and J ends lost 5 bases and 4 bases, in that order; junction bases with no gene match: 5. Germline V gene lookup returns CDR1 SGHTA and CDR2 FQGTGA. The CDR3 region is CASSRDRDGTEAFF. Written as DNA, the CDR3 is TGTGCCAGCAGCCGGGACAGGGACGGCACTGAAGCTTTCTTT.

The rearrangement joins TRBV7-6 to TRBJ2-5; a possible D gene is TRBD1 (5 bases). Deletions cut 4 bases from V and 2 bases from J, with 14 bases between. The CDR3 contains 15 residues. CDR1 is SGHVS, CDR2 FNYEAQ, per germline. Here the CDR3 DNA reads TGTGCCAGCAGCTCCCCAGGGCTGTTACAAGAGACCCAGTACTTC. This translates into CASSSPGLLQETQYF.

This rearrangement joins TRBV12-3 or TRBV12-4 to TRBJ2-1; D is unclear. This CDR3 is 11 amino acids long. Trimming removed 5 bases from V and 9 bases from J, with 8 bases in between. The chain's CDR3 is CASSPQREQFF. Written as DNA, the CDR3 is TGTGCCAGCAGTCCCCAACGTGAGCAGTTCTTC.

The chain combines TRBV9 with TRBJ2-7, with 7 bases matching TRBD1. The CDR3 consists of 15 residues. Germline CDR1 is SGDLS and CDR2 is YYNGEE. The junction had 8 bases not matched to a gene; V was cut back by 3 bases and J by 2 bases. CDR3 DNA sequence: TGTGCCAGCAGCGCAACCGGGACAGTAGCCTACGAGCAGTACTTC. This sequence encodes CASSATGTVAYEQYF. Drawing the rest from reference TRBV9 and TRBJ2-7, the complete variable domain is DSGVTQTPKHLITATGQRVTLRCSPRSGDLSVYWYQQSLDQGLQFLIQYYNGEERAKGNILERFSAQQFPDLHSELNLSSLELGDSALYFCASSATGTVAYEQYFGPGTRLTVT.

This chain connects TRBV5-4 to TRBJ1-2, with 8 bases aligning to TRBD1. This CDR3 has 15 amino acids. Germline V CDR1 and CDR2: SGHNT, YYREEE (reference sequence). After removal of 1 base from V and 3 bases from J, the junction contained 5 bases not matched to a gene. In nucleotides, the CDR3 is TGTGCCAGCAGCTTGAGTGGACAGGGATACTATGGCTACACCTTC. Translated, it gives CASSLSGQGYYGYTF. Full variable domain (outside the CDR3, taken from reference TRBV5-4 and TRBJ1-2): ETGVTQSPTHLIKTRGQQVTLRCSSQSGHNTVSWYQQALGQGPQFIFQYYREEENGRGNFPPRFSGLQFPNYSSELNVNALELDDSALYLCASSLSGQGYYGYTFGSGTRLTVV.